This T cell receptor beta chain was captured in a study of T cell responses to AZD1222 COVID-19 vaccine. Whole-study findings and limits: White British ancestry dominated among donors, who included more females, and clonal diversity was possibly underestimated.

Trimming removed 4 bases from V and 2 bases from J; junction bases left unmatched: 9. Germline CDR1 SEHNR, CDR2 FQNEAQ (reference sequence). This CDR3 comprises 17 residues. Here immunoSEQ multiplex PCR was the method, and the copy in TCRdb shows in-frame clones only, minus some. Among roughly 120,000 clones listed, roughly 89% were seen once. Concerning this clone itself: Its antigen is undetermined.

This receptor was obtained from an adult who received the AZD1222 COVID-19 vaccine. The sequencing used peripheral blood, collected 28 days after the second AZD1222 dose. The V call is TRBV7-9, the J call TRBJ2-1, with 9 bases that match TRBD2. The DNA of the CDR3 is TGTGCCAGCAGCTGGAACCTTGGCGGGGGGGCCTACAATGAGCAGTTCTTC. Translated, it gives CASSWNLGGGAYNEQFF.